Here is one T cell receptor (beta chain) with its context. This sample stems from a study of blood T cell repertoires in COVID-19. Germline V gene data show CDR1 as GTSNPN and CDR2 as SVGIG (reference sequence). The CDR3 covers 13 residues. The ends lost 5 bases at V and 5 bases at J; junction bases unmatched: 4. Clinical history reported by participants formed the basis on which cohorts were assigned. Under the authors' procedure: Scientists estimated how many nucleated cells there were by amplifying reference gene primers. Produced via immunoSEQ multiplex PCR; TCRdb's table is partial and in-frame only. Clone size and V and J calls were adopted from that table, with D and trimming inferred from the DNA. The data show hundreds of thousands of clones, with 70% to 90% seen just once and 1.5% to 2% held by the top ten.

The clonotype originates from a man in his forties in a cohort exposed to, infected with or recovered from COVID-19 (not recorded which). This chain uses TRBV30 with TRBJ1-4; 8 nucleotides match TRBD1. The sequencing sample was made of PBMCs or T cells enriched from blood (not recorded which). CDR3 sequence reads: CAWDRGVNEKLFF. In DNA form, the CDR3 reads TGTGCCTGGGACAGGGGAGTAAATGAAAAACTGTTTTTT.